Sequencing of this TCR beta chain was carried out in a study of T cells after yellow fever vaccination. TCRdb called the 5' RACE reads again in MiXCR, with one record for every CDR3 protein. This sample carries 90,000 to 130,000 distinct CDR3 sequences, approximately 8.4% of them seen once, and the ten largest clones take roughly 27%. Many counts were recorded for this clonotype. Germline V gene lookup returns CDR1 DFQATT and CDR2 SNEGSKA (reference sequence). The CDR3 is 13 residues long. V gave up 3 bases and J gave up 3 bases, with 12 bases separating them. This rearrangement joins TRBV20-1 to TRBJ2-7; D might be TRBD1 or TRBD2, each matching 7 bases. This specimen consisted of CD8+ T cells sorted from PBMCs, obtained 45 days after the yellow fever booster vaccination. The sequence came from a young man who received the YFV17D yellow fever vaccine. CDR3 sequence reads: CSARGGDSYEQYF. CDR3 bases: TGCAGTGCTAGGGGGGGGGACAGCTACGAGCAGTACTTC.